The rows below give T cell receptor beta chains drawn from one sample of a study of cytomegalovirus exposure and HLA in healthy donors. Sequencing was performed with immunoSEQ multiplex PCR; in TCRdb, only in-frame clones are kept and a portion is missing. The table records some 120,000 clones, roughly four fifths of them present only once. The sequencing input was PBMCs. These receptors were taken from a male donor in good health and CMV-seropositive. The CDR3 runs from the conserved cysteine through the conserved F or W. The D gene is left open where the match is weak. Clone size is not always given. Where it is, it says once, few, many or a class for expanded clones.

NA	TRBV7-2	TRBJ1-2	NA	CASSLPTGNYGYTF	TGTGCCAGCAGCTTACCAACAGGGAACTATGGCTACACCTTC
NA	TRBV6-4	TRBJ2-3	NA	CASSDPTRGTDTQYF	TGTGCCAGCAGTGACCCGACCCGGGGGACAGATACGCAGTATTTT
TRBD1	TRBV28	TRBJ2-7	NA	CASSRTGDEQYF	TGTGCCAGCAGTCGGACAGGGGACGAGCAGTACTTC
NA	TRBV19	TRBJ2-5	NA	CASSIGPSFLGGTQETQYF	TGTGCCAGTAGTATCGGCCCAAGTTTTTTGGGGGGAACCCAAGAGACCCAGTACTTC
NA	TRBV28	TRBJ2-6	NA	CASRPQQGTGANVLTF	TGTGCCAGCAGGCCCCAGCAGGGGACCGGGGCCAACGTCCTGACTTTC
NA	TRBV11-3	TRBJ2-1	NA	CASSLDPSTSRQFF	TGTGCCAGCAGCTTAGACCCTAGCACTAGCAGACAGTTCTTC
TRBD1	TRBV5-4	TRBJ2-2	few	CASSDRGLNTGELFF	TGTGCCAGCAGCGACAGGGGCCTTAACACCGGGGAGCTGTTTTTT
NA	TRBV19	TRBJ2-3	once	CASSIAGSDTQYF	TGTGCCAGTAGTATAGCGGGGTCGGATACGCAGTATTTT
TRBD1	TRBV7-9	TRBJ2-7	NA	CASTPTGGPYEQYF	TGTGCCAGCACCCCGACAGGGGGCCCCTACGAGCAGTACTTC
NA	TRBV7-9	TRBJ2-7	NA	CASSLQGTAYEQYF	TGTGCCAGCAGCTTACAGGGAACCGCCTACGAGCAGTACTTC
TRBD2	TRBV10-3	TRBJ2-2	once	CAIKAGDNTGELFF	TGTGCCATAAAAGCGGGAGACAACACCGGGGAGCTGTTTTTT
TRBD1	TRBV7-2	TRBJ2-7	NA	CASSRDRGAEQYF	TGTGCCAGCAGCCGGGACAGGGGGGCCGAGCAGTACTTC
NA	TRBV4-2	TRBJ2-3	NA	CASTRGGDTDTQYF	TGTGCCAGCACGCGTGGCGGGGACACAGATACGCAGTATTTT
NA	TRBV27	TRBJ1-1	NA	CASWPFLTAMNTEAFF	TGTGCCAGCTGGCCTTTCCTGACAGCAATGAACACTGAAGCTTTCTTT
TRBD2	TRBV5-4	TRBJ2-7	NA	CASSRPGLGCYEQYF	TGTGCCAGCAGCAGACCGGGACTAGGCTGTTACGAGCAGTACTTC
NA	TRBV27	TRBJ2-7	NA	CASSLYGLTYEQYF	TGTGCCAGCAGTTTATATGGACTAACCTACGAGCAGTACTTC
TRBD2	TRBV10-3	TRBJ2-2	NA	CAIGLVKPNTGELFF	TGTGCCATCGGACTAGTAAAGCCGAACACCGGGGAGCTGTTTTTT
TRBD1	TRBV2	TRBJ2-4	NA	CASRTGVAGDSQYF	TGTGCCAGCAGGACAGGCGTGGCAGGGGACAGTCAGTACTTC
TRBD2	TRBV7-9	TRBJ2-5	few	CASSSGLAGGETQYF	TGTGCCAGCAGCTCCGGACTAGCGGGAGGAGAGACCCAGTACTTC
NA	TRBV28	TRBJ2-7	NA	CATSYRFHEQYF	TGTGCTACCTCCTACAGGTTCCACGAGCAGTACTTC
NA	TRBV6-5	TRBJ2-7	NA	CASGSNSYEQYF	TGTGCCAGCGGTTCTAACTCCTACGAGCAGTACTTC
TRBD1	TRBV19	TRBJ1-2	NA	CASSQEGTGNYGYTF	TGTGCCAGTAGCCAAGAGGGGACAGGCAACTATGGCTACACCTTC
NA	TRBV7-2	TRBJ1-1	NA	CASSLEGHTEAFF	TGTGCCAGCAGCTTAGAGGGGCACACTGAAGCTTTCTTT
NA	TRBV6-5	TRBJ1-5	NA	CASMVGGVSNQPQHF	TGTGCCAGCATGGTGGGAGGGGTGAGCAATCAGCCCCAGCATTTT
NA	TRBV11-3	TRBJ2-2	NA	CASSSGQGGELFF	TGTGCCAGCAGCTCGGGACAAGGGGGGGAGCTGTTTTTT
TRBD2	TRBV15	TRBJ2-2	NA	CATRGLAGNTGELFF	TGTGCCACCAGGGGACTAGCGGGGAACACCGGGGAGCTGTTTTTT
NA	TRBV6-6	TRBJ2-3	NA	CASSPDRDTQYF	TGTGCCAGCAGCCCCGACAGGGATACGCAGTATTTT